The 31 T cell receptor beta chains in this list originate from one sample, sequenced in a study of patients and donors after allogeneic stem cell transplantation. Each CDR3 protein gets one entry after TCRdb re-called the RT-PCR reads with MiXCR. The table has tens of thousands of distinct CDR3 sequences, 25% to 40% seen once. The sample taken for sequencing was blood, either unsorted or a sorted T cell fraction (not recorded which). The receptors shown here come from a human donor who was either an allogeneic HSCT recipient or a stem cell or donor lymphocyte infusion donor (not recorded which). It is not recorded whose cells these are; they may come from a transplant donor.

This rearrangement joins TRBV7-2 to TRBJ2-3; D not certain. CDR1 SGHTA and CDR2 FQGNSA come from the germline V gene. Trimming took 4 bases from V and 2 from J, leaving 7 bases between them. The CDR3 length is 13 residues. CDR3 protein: CASSSPYTDTQYF. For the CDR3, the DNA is TGTGCCAGCAGCTCACCTTACACAGATACGCAGTATTTT.

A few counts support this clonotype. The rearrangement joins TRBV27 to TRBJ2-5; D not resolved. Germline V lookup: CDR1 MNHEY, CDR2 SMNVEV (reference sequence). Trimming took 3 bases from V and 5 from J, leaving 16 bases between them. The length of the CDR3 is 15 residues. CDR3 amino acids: CASSFSSRYPETQYF. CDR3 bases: TGTGCCAGCAGTTTTAGTAGTAGGTACCCGGAGACCCAGTACTTC.

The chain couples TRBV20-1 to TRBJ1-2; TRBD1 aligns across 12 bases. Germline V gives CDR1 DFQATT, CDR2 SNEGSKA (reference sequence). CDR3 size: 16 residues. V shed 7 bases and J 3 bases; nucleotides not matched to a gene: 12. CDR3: CSVASGQGAPHYGYTF. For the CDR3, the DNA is TGCAGTGTAGCCTCGGGACAGGGGGCCCCCCACTATGGCTACACCTTC.

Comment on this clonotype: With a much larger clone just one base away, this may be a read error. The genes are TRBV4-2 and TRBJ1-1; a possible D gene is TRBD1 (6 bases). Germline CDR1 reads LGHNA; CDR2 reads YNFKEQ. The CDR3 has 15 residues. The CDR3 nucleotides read TGTACCAGCAGCCAAGCACAGGGCATGAACACTGAAGCTTTCTTT. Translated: CTSSQAQGMNTEAFF.

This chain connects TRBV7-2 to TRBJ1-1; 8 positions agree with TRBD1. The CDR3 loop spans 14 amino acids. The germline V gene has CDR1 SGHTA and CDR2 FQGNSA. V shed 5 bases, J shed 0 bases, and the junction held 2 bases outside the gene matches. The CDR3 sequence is CASSPGQVNTEAFF. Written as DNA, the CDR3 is TGTGCCAGCAGCCCGGGACAGGTGAACACTGAAGCTTTCTTT.

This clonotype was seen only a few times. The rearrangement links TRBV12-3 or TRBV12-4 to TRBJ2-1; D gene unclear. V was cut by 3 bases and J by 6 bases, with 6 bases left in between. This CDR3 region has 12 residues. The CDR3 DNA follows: TGTGCCAGCAGTTTCCTCGCCAATGAGCAGTTCTTC. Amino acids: CASSFLANEQFF.

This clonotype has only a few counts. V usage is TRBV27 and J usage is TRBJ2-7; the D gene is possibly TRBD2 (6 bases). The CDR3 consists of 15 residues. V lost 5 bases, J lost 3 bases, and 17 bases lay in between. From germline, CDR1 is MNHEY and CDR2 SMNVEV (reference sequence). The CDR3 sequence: CASSLFPGLRYEQYF. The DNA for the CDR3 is TGTGCCAGCAGTCTCTTCCCGGGACTTCGCTACGAGCAGTACTTC.

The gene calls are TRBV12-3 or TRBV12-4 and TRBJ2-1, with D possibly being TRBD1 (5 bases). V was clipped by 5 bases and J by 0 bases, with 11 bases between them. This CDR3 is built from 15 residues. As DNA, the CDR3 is TGTGCCAGCAGTCCGACAGAGAGCTCCTACAATGAGCAGTTCTTC. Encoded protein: CASSPTESSYNEQFF.

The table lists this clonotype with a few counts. The CDR3 DNA follows: TGTGCCAGCAGTGTTGGAAACACCATATATTTT. It specifies CASSVGNTIYF. The V gene is TRBV25-1, the J gene TRBJ1-3; D gene unclear. Per germline, CDR1 MGHDK and CDR2 SYGVNS. Trimming took 4 bases from V and 3 from J, leaving 1 base between them. There are 11 residues in the CDR3.

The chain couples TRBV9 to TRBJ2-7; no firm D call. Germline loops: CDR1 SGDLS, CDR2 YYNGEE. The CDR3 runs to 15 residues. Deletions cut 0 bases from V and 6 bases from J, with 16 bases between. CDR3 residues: CASSVDRTPEAEQYF. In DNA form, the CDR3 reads TGTGCCAGCAGCGTAGACCGGACGCCAGAAGCCGAGCAGTACTTC.

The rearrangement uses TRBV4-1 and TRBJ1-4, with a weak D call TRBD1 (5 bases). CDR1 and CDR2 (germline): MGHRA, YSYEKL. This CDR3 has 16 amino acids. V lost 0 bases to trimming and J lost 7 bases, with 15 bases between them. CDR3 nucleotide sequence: TGCGCCAGCAGCCAAGATGGGACTGTTAACGGTGAAAAACTGTTTTTT. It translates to CASSQDGTVNGEKLFF.

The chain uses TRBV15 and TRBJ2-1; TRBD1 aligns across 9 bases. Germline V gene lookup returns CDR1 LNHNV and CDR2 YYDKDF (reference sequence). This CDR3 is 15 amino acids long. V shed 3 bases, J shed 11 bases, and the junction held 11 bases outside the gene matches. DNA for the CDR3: TGTGCCACCAGCAGGCTGGACAGGGGCAGAAAGAAGCAGTTCTTC. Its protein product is CATSRLDRGRKKQFF.

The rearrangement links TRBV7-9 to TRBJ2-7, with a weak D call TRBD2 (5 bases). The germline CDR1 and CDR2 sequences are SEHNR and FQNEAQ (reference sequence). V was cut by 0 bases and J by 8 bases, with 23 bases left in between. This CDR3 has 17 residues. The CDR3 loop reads CASSLALNAGRERKQYF. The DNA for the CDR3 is TGTGCCAGCAGCTTAGCCCTTAACGCCGGTAGGGAGAGAAAGCAGTACTTC.

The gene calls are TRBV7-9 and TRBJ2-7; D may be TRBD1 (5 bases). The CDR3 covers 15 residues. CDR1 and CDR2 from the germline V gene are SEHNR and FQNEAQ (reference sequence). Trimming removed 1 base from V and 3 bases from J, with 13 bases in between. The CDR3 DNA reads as TGTGCCAGCAGCTTAGGTACCAGGGATAACTACGAGCAGTACTTC. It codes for CASSLGTRDNYEQYF.

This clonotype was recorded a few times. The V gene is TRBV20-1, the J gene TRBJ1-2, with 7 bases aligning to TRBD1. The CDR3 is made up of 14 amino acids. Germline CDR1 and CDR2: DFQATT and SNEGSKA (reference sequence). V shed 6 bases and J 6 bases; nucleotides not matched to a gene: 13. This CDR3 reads CSATPSTGRDGYTF. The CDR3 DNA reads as TGCAGTGCCACGCCTTCGACAGGGAGGGATGGCTACACCTTC.

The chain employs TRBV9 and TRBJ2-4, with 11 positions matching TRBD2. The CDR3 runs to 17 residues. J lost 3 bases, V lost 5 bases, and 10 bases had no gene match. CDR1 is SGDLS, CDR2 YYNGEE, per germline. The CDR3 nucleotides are TGTGCCAGCAGTGAAACTAGCGGGAGTTCGAACAAAAACATTCAGTACTTC. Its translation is CASSETSGSSNKNIQYF.

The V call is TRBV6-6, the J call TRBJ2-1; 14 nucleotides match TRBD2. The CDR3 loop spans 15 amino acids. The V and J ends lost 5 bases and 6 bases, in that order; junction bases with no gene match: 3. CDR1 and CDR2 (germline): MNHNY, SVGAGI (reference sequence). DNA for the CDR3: TGTGCCAGCAGTGGGACTAGCGGGAGAGCCAATGAGCAGTTCTTC. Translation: CASSGTSGRANEQFF.

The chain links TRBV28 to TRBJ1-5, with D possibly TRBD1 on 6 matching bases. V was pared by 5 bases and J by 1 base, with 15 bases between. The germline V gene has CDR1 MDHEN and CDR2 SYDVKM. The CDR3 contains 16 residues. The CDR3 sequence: CASSLHPGGSNQPQHF. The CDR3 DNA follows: TGTGCCAGCAGTCTTCACCCGGGGGGCAGCAATCAGCCCCAGCATTTT.

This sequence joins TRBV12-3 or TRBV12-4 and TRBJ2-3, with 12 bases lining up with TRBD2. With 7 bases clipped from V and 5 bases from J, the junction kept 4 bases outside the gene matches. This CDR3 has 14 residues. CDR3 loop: CASNLAGGRDTQYF. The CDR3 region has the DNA TGTGCCAGCAATCTAGCGGGAGGGAGAGATACGCAGTATTTT.

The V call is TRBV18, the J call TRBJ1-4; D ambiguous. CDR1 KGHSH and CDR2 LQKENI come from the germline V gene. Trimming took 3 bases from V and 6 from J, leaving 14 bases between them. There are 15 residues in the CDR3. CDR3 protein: CASSPIGPPDEKLFF. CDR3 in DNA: TGTGCCAGCTCACCCATAGGCCCCCCGGATGAAAAACTGTTTTTT.

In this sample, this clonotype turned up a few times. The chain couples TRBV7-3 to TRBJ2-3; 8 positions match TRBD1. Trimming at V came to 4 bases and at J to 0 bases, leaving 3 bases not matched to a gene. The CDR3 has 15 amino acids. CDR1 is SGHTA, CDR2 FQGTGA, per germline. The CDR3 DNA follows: TGTGCCAGCAGCTCCCAGGGGGCGAGCACAGATACGCAGTATTTT. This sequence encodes CASSSQGASTDTQYF.

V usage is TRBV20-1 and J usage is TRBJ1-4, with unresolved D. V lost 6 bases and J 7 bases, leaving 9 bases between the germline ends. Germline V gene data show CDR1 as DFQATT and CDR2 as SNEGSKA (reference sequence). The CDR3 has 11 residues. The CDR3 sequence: CSARLSEKLFF. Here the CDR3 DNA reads TGCAGTGCAAGACTGTCTGAAAAACTGTTTTTT.

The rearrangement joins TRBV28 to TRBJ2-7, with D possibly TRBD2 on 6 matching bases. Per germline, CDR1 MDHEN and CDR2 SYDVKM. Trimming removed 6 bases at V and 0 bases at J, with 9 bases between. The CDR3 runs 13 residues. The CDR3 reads CASRWGGSYEQYF. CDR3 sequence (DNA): TGTGCCAGCAGATGGGGAGGCTCCTACGAGCAGTACTTC.

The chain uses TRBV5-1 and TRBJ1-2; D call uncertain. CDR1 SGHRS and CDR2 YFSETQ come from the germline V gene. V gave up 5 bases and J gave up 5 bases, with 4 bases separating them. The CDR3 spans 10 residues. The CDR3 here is CASRGYGYTF. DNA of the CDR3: TGCGCCAGCAGGGGTTATGGCTACACCTTC.

The CDR3 loop reads CASKGTGRWNEQFF. The CDR3 DNA sequence: TGTGCCAGCAAAGGGACAGGGAGGTGGAATGAGCAGTTCTTC. The rearrangement joins TRBV6-2 or TRBV6-3 to TRBJ2-1; 9 bases fit TRBD1. This CDR3 is built from 14 residues. The junction had 8 bases not matched to a gene; V was cut back by 7 bases and J by 7 bases. CDR1 is MNHEY, CDR2 SVGEGT, per germline.

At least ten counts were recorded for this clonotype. Written as DNA, the CDR3 is TGTGCCAGCAGCTTAATGCAGGGGGGGAACACTGAAGCTTTCTTT. Protein product: CASSLMQGGNTEAFF. V and J are TRBV11-1 and TRBJ1-1; 7 bases are shared with TRBD1. Germline trimming cut 2 bases from V and 1 base from J; bases unmatched to any gene: 4. Germline V gene sequence: CDR1 SGHAT, CDR2 FQDESV (reference sequence). This CDR3 region has 15 residues.

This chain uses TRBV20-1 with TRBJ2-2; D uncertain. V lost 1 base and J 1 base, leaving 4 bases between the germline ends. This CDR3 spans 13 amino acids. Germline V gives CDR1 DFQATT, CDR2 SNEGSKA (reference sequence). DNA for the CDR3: TGCAGTGCTAGAGGGGAGAACACCGGGGAGCTGTTTTTT. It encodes CSARGENTGELFF.

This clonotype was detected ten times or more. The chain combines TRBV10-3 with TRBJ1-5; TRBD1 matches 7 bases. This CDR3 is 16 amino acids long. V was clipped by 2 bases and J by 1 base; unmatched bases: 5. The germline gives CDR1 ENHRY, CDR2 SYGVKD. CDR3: CAISEDRVISNQPQHF. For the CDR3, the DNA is TGTGCCATCAGTGAGGACAGGGTCATAAGCAATCAGCCCCAGCATTTT.

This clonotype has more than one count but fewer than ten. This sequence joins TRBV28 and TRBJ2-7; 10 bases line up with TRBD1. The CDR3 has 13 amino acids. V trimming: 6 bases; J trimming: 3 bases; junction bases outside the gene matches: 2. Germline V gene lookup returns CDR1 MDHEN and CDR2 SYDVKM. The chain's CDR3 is CASRRDRGYEQYF. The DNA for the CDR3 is TGTGCCAGCAGGCGGGACAGGGGCTACGAGCAGTACTTC.

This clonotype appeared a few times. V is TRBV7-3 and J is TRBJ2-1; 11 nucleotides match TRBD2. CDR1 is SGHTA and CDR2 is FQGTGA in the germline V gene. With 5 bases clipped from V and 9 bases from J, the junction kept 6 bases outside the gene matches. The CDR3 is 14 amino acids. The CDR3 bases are TGTGCCAGCAGCATTCCGGGACTAGCGGTTGAGCAGTTCTTC. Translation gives CASSIPGLAVEQFF.

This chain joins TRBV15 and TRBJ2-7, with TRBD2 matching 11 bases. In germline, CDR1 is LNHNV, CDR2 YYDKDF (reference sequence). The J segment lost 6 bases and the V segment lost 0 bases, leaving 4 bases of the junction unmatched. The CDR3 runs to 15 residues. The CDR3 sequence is CATSRELAGASEQYF. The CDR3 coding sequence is TGTGCCACCAGCAGAGAACTAGCGGGAGCTAGCGAGCAGTACTTC.